This entry concerns a single T cell receptor beta chain. Its antigen remains unidentified. Using immunoSEQ multiplex PCR, the repertoire was profiled, and TCRdb retains in-frame clones only, with some absent. The sample lists 100,000 to 150,000 clones, 80% to 90% occurring once. Trimming shortened V by 7 bases and J by 0 bases, and 9 bases separated the two germline ends. Germline CDR1 and CDR2: SNHLY and FYNNEI. The CDR3 covers 14 residues. The data are from a study of T cell responses to AZD1222 COVID-19 vaccine. General study points: After two AZD1222 doses, spike-specific TCR breadth and depth rose versus day 0.

The rearrangement joins TRBV2 to TRBJ2-2; D is possibly TRBD1 or TRBD2 (5 bases each). The receptor comes from an adult who received the AZD1222 COVID-19 vaccine. The specimen was peripheral blood, collected 28 days after the second AZD1222 dose. The CDR3 nucleotides are TGTGCCAGCATCGGGGCAGCGAACACCGGGGAGCTGTTTTTT. Translation: CASIGAANTGELFF. Complete variable domain (other parts from reference TRBV2 and TRBJ2-2): EPEVTQTPSHQVTQMGQEVILRCVPISNHLYFYWYRQILGQKVEFLVSFYNNEISEKSEIFDDQFSVERPDGSNFTLKIRSTKLEDSAMYFCASIGAANTGELFFGEGSRLTVL.